These 30 T cell receptor beta chains came from one sample sequenced in a study of blood T cell repertoires in COVID-19. Method: immunoSEQ multiplex PCR; TCRdb's copy keeps in-frame clones and lacks some. The data contain nearly 350,000 clones, about 88% of them singletons. Material: peripheral blood. These receptors were taken from a woman between 70 and 85 years old with COVID-19, enrolled during active disease.

The chain joins TRBV7-8 to TRBJ2-5; 13 positions match TRBD2. After removal of 4 bases from V and 7 bases from J, the junction contained 12 bases not matched to a gene. The length of the CDR3 is 17 residues. Germline V CDR1 and CDR2: SGHVS, FQNEAQ. The CDR3 is CASSSLAGGLVVGTQYF. As DNA, the CDR3 is TGTGCCAGCAGCTCACTAGCGGGGGGGCTTGTCGTCGGGACCCAGTACTTC.

This clone was observed a handful of times. The chain carries TRBV2 and TRBJ2-7; D possibly corresponds to TRBD1 (6 bases). The CDR3 extends over 13 amino acids. Trimming cost V 6 bases and J 5 bases, with 14 bases left between them. Germline CDR1 SNHLY, CDR2 FYNNEI. The CDR3 protein is CASRQYRDNEQYF. The CDR3 DNA sequence: TGTGCCAGCAGGCAATACAGGGACAACGAGCAGTACTTC.

The chain employs TRBV4-2 and TRBJ2-1, with 8 bases matching TRBD2. J gave up 8 bases and V 2 bases, and 8 bases lay outside the gene matches. Germline-derived CDR1 and CDR2 are LGHNA and YNFKEQ. This CDR3 comprises 15 residues. The CDR3 loop is CASSQLSGGGYEQFF. The DNA for the CDR3 is TGTGCCAGCAGCCAATTAAGCGGGGGCGGCTATGAGCAGTTCTTC.

The chain links TRBV7-9 to TRBJ1-1; no clear D gene. The CDR3 totals 14 residues. Germline V gene lookup returns CDR1 SEHNR and CDR2 FQNEAQ (reference sequence). Trimming took off 1 base at V and 2 bases at J, with 8 bases between the two ends. The CDR3 DNA sequence: TGTGCCAGCAGCTTAGAAAAGAGTAACACTGAAGCTTTCTTT. Translation: CASSLEKSNTEAFF.

The chain uses TRBV5-3 and TRBJ2-1; 8 bases agree with TRBD1. TRBV5-3 is treated as an ORF (open reading frame) with a function not yet certain. J lost 14 bases, V lost 6 bases, and 22 bases had no gene match. This CDR3 is 16 amino acids long. The chain's CDR3 is CARKRSRTGPKGGEFF. DNA of the CDR3: TGTGCCAGAAAAAGGTCCAGGACAGGGCCCAAAGGCGGCGAGTTCTTC.

The genes are TRBV28 and TRBJ1-5; D is unclear. V lost 3 bases to trimming and J lost 9 bases, with 9 bases between them. This CDR3 has 12 amino acids. Looked up from germline, CDR1 is MDHEN and CDR2 is SYDVKM. CDR3 sequence (DNA): TGTGCCAGCAGTTTGGGGAGAGGGCCCCAGCATTTT. It is translated as CASSLGRGPQHF.

The chain links TRBV7-6 to TRBJ2-1; 10 nucleotides agree with TRBD1. The CDR3 contains 15 residues. The ends lost 4 bases at V and 6 bases at J; junction bases unmatched: 6. Germline values: CDR1 SGHVS, CDR2 FNYEAQ. CDR3 bases: TGTGCCAGCAGCTCCGGGACAGGGGTCATCAATGAGCAGTTCTTC. Translation: CASSSGTGVINEQFF.

The V gene is TRBV6-5, the J gene TRBJ2-5; 12 bases agree with TRBD1. Trimming at V came to 5 bases and at J to 5 bases, leaving 6 bases not matched to a gene. Germline CDR1 reads MNHEY; CDR2 reads SVGAGI. The CDR3 covers 15 residues. CDR3 sequence: CASSPPGQGAETQYF. In nucleotides, the CDR3 is TGTGCCAGCAGTCCTCCGGGACAGGGGGCTGAGACCCAGTACTTC.

V gene TRBV18 combines with J gene TRBJ1-2; weak D call: TRBD1 (5 bases). The CDR3 is 15 amino acids. Trimming stripped 2 bases from V and 4 bases from J, with 14 bases between. Germline V gene sequence: CDR1 KGHSH, CDR2 LQKENI. The CDR3 region is CASSPLAREGYGYTF. CDR3 DNA: TGTGCCAGCTCACCATTGGCCAGGGAGGGCTATGGCTACACCTTC. The whole variable domain, filled in from reference TRBV18 and TRBJ1-2, reads NAGVMQNPRHLVRRRGQEARLRCSPMKGHSHVYWYRQLPEEGLKFMVYLQKENIIDESGMPKERFSAEFPKEGPSILRIQQVVRGDSAAYFCASSPLAREGYGYTFGSGTRLTVV.

The rearrangement joins TRBV6-5 to TRBJ1-1, with D tentatively TRBD1 (5 bases). The CDR3 sequence is 13 residues long. Deletions cut 8 bases from V and 4 bases from J, with 14 bases between. Per the germline V gene, CDR1 is MNHEY and CDR2 is SVGAGI. The CDR3 region is CASVSQGTTEAFF. CDR3 bases: TGTGCCAGCGTTTCCCAGGGCACCACTGAAGCTTTCTTT.

This chain links TRBV28 with TRBJ2-7; D ambiguous. V was shortened by 1 base and J by 1 base, with 11 bases between the two germline ends. The CDR3 runs to 15 residues. CDR1 is MDHEN and CDR2 is SYDVKM in the germline V gene. CDR3 amino acids: CASSLFVAGSYEQYF. CDR3 nucleotides: TGTGCCAGCAGTTTATTCGTCGCAGGTTCCTACGAGCAGTACTTC.

V usage is TRBV5-1 and J usage is TRBJ2-7, with 10 nucleotides matching TRBD1. The CDR3 contains 14 residues. Germline V gives CDR1 SGHRS, CDR2 YFSETQ. V lost 2 bases and J lost 5; bases outside the gene matches: 4. Written as DNA, the CDR3 is TGCGCCAGCAGCTTCGACAGGGGGCAGGACGAGCAGTACTTC. It yields the protein CASSFDRGQDEQYF.

This chain uses TRBV12-5 with TRBJ2-1, with 10 positions matching TRBD1. Trimming took 6 bases from V and 7 from J; bases not matched to a gene: 9. The CDR3 runs to 15 residues. From germline, CDR1 is LGHNT and CDR2 FRNRAP. CDR3 bases: TGTGCTAGTGGAGCCGGGACAGGGGCAGGTAATGAGCAGTTCTTC. Protein product: CASGAGTGAGNEQFF.

The chain combines TRBV30 with TRBJ2-1; 7 bases fit TRBD2. Germline lookup yields CDR1 GTSNPN and CDR2 SVGIG (reference sequence). The trim removed 3 bases at V and 6 bases at J, leaving 8 bases unmatched. The CDR3 contains 14 residues. The CDR3 is CAWSGGLPFNEQFF. The CDR3 DNA sequence: TGTGCCTGGAGCGGGGGACTACCTTTCAATGAGCAGTTCTTC.

This clone was seen once. J is TRBJ1-1 and V is TRBV19, with 7 bases fitting TRBD1. This CDR3 has 14 amino acids. Germline values: CDR1 LNHDA, CDR2 SQIVND (reference sequence). V gave up 3 bases and J gave up 1 base; unmatched junction bases: 2. The CDR3 DNA is TGTGCCAGTAGTATGGACAGGCCGAACACTGAAGCTTTCTTT. Residues: CASSMDRPNTEAFF.

V is TRBV27 and J is TRBJ2-7; perhaps TRBD1 as D (7 bases). Germline V gene data show CDR1 as MNHEY and CDR2 as SMNVEV (reference sequence). The CDR3 has 13 residues. V was pared by 5 bases and J by 7 bases, with 15 bases between. The DNA for the CDR3 is TGTGCCAGCAGTCCAGGGGGGTTATGGGAGCAGTACTTC. Translated, it gives CASSPGGLWEQYF.

This chain connects TRBV12-3 or TRBV12-4 to TRBJ1-5; a possible D gene is TRBD1 (5 bases). The CDR3 covers 13 residues. V was trimmed by 3 bases and J by 7 bases, leaving 10 bases between them. DNA for the CDR3: TGTGCCAGCAGTTTCGGGGGTAGCCAGCCCCAGCATTTT. Amino acids: CASSFGGSQPQHF.

The CDR3 loop reads CASSGGQGYGYTF. DNA of the CDR3: TGTGCCAGCAGCGGGGGACAGGGATATGGCTACACCTTC. V gene TRBV5-8 combines with J gene TRBJ1-2, with 9 nucleotides matching TRBD1. The CDR3 is made up of 13 amino acids. The V gene end was trimmed by 4 bases and the J gene end by 5 bases; junction bases not matched to a gene: 3. Germline V CDR1 and CDR2: SGHTS, YDEGEE. Supplemented by reference TRBV5-8 and TRBJ1-2, the full variable domain reads EAGVTQSPTHLIKTRGQQATLRCSPISGHTSVYWYQQALGLGLQFLLWYDEGEERNRGNFPPRFSGRQFPNYSSELNVNALELEDSALYLCASSGGQGYGYTFGSGTRLTVV.

This rearrangement joins TRBV24-1 to TRBJ2-5, with 9 bases lining up with TRBD1. The V gene end was trimmed by 4 bases and the J gene end by 3 bases; junction bases not matched to a gene: 8. The V gene's germline CDR1 is KGHDR and CDR2 SFDVKD. The CDR3 spans 16 residues. The CDR3 nucleotides read TGTGCCACCAGTGACTCGACAGGGGGAAAGAAAGAGACCCAGTACTTC. Amino acids: CATSDSTGGKKETQYF.

This sequence joins TRBV6-6 and TRBJ1-2; no clear D. The CDR3 contains 14 residues. V dropped 3 bases and J dropped 7 bases, with 15 bases sitting between them. The germline gives CDR1 MNHNY, CDR2 SVGAGI (reference sequence). The CDR3 DNA sequence: TGTGCCAGCAGTTATAACACAGCCTCGTTTGGCTACACCTTC. Translating gives CASSYNTASFGYTF.

V and J are TRBV3-1 (or the pseudogene TRBV3-2) and TRBJ1-2; tentative D call: TRBD1 (6 bases). Germline CDR1 LGHDT, CDR2 YNNKEL (reference sequence). The CDR3 has 13 residues. Trimming took 4 bases from V and 8 from J, leaving 14 bases between them. CDR3 nucleotide sequence: TGTGCCAGCAGCCTCCTAGGGGGAAAGGGCTACACCTTC. Amino acids: CASSLLGGKGYTF.

The genes are TRBV3-1 (or the pseudogene TRBV3-2) and TRBJ2-1; tentatively, D is TRBD1 (6 bases). V was clipped by 3 bases and J by 4 bases, with 13 bases between them. Germline V lookup: CDR1 LGHDT, CDR2 YNNKEL (reference sequence). This CDR3 comprises 15 residues. This CDR3 is CASSHADRIYNEQFF. CDR3 nucleotides: TGTGCCAGCAGCCATGCTGACAGGATTTACAATGAGCAGTTCTTC.

The chain is built from TRBV9 and TRBJ2-7, with 8 bases fitting TRBD1. Losses at the gene ends were 3 bases for V and 4 bases for J; bases not matched to a gene: 9. Germline assignment: CDR1 SGDLS and CDR2 YYNGEE. This CDR3 is 15 amino acids long. The CDR3 loop is CASSERYGQGYEQYF. The DNA of the CDR3 is TGTGCCAGCAGCGAACGTTATGGACAGGGTTACGAGCAGTACTTC. Filled out from reference TRBV9 and TRBJ2-7, the complete variable domain reads DSGVTQTPKHLITATGQRVTLRCSPRSGDLSVYWYQQSLDQGLQFLIQYYNGEERAKGNILERFSAQQFPDLHSELNLSSLELGDSALYFCASSERYGQGYEQYFGPGTRLTVT.

The chain links TRBV21-1 to TRBJ1-1. TRBV21-1 is tagged as a pseudogene. This CDR3 comprises 15 residues. Written as DNA, the CDR3 is TGTGCCAGCAGCAAAGAAAGTGGTCGGGAGACTAAAGCTTTCTTT. This sequence encodes CASSKESGRETKAFF.

The chain couples TRBV2 to TRBJ1-2; no clear D. Germline CDR1 and CDR2: SNHLY and FYNNEI. This CDR3 is 14 amino acids long. Trimming removed 4 bases at V and 0 bases at J, with 9 bases between. This CDR3 reads CASSVTATNYGYTF. CDR3 DNA sequence: TGTGCCAGCAGTGTTACCGCTACTAACTATGGCTACACCTTC.

This chain connects TRBV5-8 to TRBJ1-5; D is ambiguous. The length of the CDR3 is 15 residues. Germline CDR1 is SGHTS and CDR2 is YDEGEE. V was trimmed by 3 bases and J by 4 bases, leaving 14 bases between them. The CDR3 nucleotides read TGTGCCAGCAGCTCCCCGACGGGGAATAATCAGCCCCAGCATTTT. It encodes CASSSPTGNNQPQHF.

This chain uses TRBV18 with TRBJ2-3; TRBD1 aligns across 7 bases. CDR3 length: 17 residues. The V gene end was trimmed by 0 bases and the J gene end by 0 bases; junction bases not matched to a gene: 6. Germline loops: CDR1 KGHSH, CDR2 LQKENI. The chain's CDR3 is CASSPPNKGASTDTQYF. The CDR3 bases are TGTGCCAGCTCACCACCGAATAAGGGGGCTAGCACAGATACGCAGTATTTT.

The gene calls are TRBV9 and TRBJ2-7, with no clear D. Germline CDR1 reads SGDLS; CDR2 reads YYNGEE. Trimming took 3 bases from V and 5 from J, leaving 12 bases between them. CDR3 size: 13 residues. CDR3 region: CASSAPPKHEQYF. CDR3 coding DNA: TGTGCCAGCAGCGCTCCCCCTAAGCACGAGCAGTACTTC.

This clone has a handful of counts. This sequence joins TRBV2 and TRBJ1-2; D remains ambiguous. The V end was cut by 7 bases, the J end by 6 bases, with 15 bases between. This CDR3 has 13 residues. The germline V gene has CDR1 SNHLY and CDR2 FYNNEI. The CDR3: CASNDDLQNGYTF. In DNA form, the CDR3 reads TGTGCCAGCAATGATGATCTCCAGAATGGCTACACCTTC.

J is TRBJ2-3 and V is TRBV3-1 (or the pseudogene TRBV3-2), with D uncertain. CDR1 is LGHDT, CDR2 YNNKEL, per germline (reference sequence). The CDR3 totals 13 residues. V was cut by 1 base and J by 5 bases, with 7 bases left in between. The CDR3 nucleotides are TGTGCCAGCAGCCAAGTCGGTGGAGATACGCAGTATTTT. This translates into CASSQVGGDTQYF.